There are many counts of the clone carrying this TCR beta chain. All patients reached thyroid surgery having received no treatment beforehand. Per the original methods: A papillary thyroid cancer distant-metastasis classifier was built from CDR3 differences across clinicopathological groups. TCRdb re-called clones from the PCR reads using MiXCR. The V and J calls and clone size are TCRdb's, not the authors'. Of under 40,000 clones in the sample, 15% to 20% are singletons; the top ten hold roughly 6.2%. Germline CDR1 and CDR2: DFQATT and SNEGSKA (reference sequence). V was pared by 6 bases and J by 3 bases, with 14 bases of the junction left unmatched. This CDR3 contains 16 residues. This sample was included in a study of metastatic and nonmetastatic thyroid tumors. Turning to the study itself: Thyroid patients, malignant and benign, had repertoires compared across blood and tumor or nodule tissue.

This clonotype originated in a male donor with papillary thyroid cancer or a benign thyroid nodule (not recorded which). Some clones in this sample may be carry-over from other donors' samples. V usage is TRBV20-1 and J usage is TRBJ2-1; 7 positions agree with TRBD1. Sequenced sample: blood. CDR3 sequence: CSALFSKGAFYNEQFF. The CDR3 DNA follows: TGCAGTGCCCTTTTCTCCAAGGGGGCTTTCTACAATGAGCAGTTCTTC.